These 26 T cell receptor beta chains originate from one sample sequenced in a study of beta chain features in type 1 diabetes. Which antigens these TCRs recognize remains unknown. Study-wide results and limits: Moderate but significant shortening of TCRB CDR3s was recorded in all four CD4+ subsets from Type 1 diabetes patients.

Expressed TCRB transcripts were sequenced because the isolated RNA had all been reverse transcribed beforehand. Sequencing used immunoSEQ multiplex PCR; TCRdb keeps in-frame clones, though not all of them. The sample has roughly 250,000 clones, roughly 21% seen once. The sequenced sample consisted of naive CD4+ T cells from blood. These receptors all stem from a woman in her thirties or forties with type 1 diabetes.

This clone has a handful of counts. V is TRBV28 and J is TRBJ2-7; TRBD2 matches at 11 bases. This CDR3 is built from 15 residues. Germline V gene data show CDR1 as MDHEN and CDR2 as SYDVKM. Trimming took 5 bases from V and 4 from J; bases not matched to a gene: 7. The CDR3 spells CASSPPIAGGYEQYF. CDR3 nucleotides: TGTGCCAGCAGTCCGCCGATAGCGGGGGGGTACGAGCAGTACTTC.

On this clone: This specimen includes other DNA sequences encoding the same CDR3. The CDR3: CASSLGEMNTEAFF. The CDR3 region has the DNA TGTGCCAGCAGCTTAGGAGAGATGAACACTGAAGCTTTCTTT. This chain uses TRBV7-9 with TRBJ1-1; no definite D call. Germline V gene data show CDR1 as SEHNR and CDR2 as FQNEAQ (reference sequence). Trimming removed 1 base from V and 0 bases from J, with 6 bases in between. The CDR3 sequence is 14 residues long.

The chain links TRBV5-1 to TRBJ1-2, with D possibly being TRBD1 (6 bases). V was clipped by 3 bases and J by 4 bases, with 10 bases between them. There are 13 residues in the CDR3. Germline loops: CDR1 SGHRS, CDR2 YFSETQ. The CDR3 nucleotides are TGCGCCAGCAGCTGGGACAAGAGCTATGGCTACACCTTC. As protein: CASSWDKSYGYTF.

This clone was counted between two and nine times. The chain carries TRBV9 and TRBJ2-5, with D maybe TRBD1 (5 bases). In germline, CDR1 is SGDLS, CDR2 YYNGEE. V shed 4 bases and J shed 5 bases, with 12 bases lying between them. This CDR3 comprises 13 residues. CDR3 residues: CASSLGKGETQYF. The CDR3 nucleotides read TGTGCCAGCAGCCTTGGGAAGGGGGAGACCCAGTACTTC.

The V gene is TRBV6-5, the J gene TRBJ2-5; D is uncertain. The CDR3 has 11 amino acids. Germline V CDR1 and CDR2: MNHEY, SVGAGI. V was cut by 6 bases and J by 5 bases, with 7 bases left in between. Here the CDR3 reads CASSLSETQYF. For the CDR3, the DNA is TGTGCCAGCAGCCTTAGTGAGACCCAGTACTTC.

This clone has only a few counts. J is TRBJ2-2 and V is TRBV28, with D tentatively TRBD2 (5 bases). In germline, CDR1 is MDHEN, CDR2 SYDVKM. The V gene lost 3 bases and the J gene lost 5 bases, with 13 bases spanning the gap. The CDR3 length is 15 residues. In DNA form, the CDR3 reads TGTGCCAGCAGTTTCCCCCCGTCGGGGACCGGGGAGCTGTTTTTT. This encodes CASSFPPSGTGELFF.

This clone was seen a few times. J is TRBJ1-4 and V is TRBV9; 10 bases align to TRBD1. CDR1 SGDLS and CDR2 YYNGEE come from the germline V gene. The CDR3 consists of 15 residues. V was clipped by 0 bases and J by 8 bases; unmatched bases: 4. The chain's CDR3 is CASSVADRGYEKLFF. The CDR3 DNA reads as TGTGCCAGCAGCGTAGCGGACAGGGGGTACGAAAAACTGTTTTTT.

The chain has TRBV5-4 and TRBJ2-3, with 10 nucleotides matching TRBD1. The CDR3 is made up of 15 amino acids. V lost 3 bases and J lost 5; bases outside the gene matches: 6. Germline V lookup: CDR1 SGHNT, CDR2 YYREEE (reference sequence). The chain's CDR3 is CASSWTGGSGDTQYF. CDR3 sequence (DNA): TGTGCCAGCAGCTGGACAGGGGGGTCGGGAGATACGCAGTATTTT.

This clone came up a few times. The CDR3 coding sequence is TGTGCCAGTAGTAGCCAGACAGGGAGCAATGAGCAGTTCTTC. Protein sequence: CASSSQTGSNEQFF. The V call is TRBV19, the J call TRBJ2-1, with 7 bases matching TRBD1. Germline values: CDR1 LNHDA, CDR2 SQIVND (reference sequence). With 4 bases clipped from V and 6 bases from J, the junction kept 6 bases outside the gene matches. The CDR3 has 14 amino acids.

The chain has TRBV29-1 and TRBJ2-5, with TRBD2 as a possible D gene (6 bases). CDR3 length: 13 amino acids. Germline V gene lookup returns CDR1 SQVTM and CDR2 ANQGSEA. Trimming removed 4 bases at V and 4 bases at J, with 13 bases between. The DNA of the CDR3 is TGCAGCGTTGTAGTTGGAGCGGGAGAGACCCAGTACTTC. Translated: CSVVVGAGETQYF.

This clone was seen a few times. The V and J genes are TRBV27 and TRBJ2-1; 8 bases line up with TRBD1. The germline gives CDR1 MNHEY, CDR2 SMNVEV (reference sequence). This CDR3 has 15 amino acids. V gave up 5 bases and J gave up 7 bases; unmatched junction bases: 10. The CDR3 region is CASSMTGVSANEQFF. The CDR3 DNA follows: TGTGCCAGCAGTATGACAGGGGTGTCGGCGAATGAGCAGTTCTTC.

The V call is TRBV29-1, the J call TRBJ1-5, with 7 positions matching TRBD1. Germline assignment: CDR1 SQVTM and CDR2 ANQGSEA. J lost 6 bases, V lost 7 bases, and 6 bases had no gene match. The CDR3 runs to 12 residues. The CDR3: CSAGQEAQPQHF. The DNA for the CDR3 is TGCAGCGCTGGACAGGAAGCTCAGCCCCAGCATTTT.

This clone was counted between two and nine times. V gene TRBV7-2 combines with J gene TRBJ2-7; a weak D match, TRBD2 (5 bases). This CDR3 has 14 amino acids. Trimming pared 1 base from V and 4 bases from J, leaving 11 bases between. From germline, CDR1 is SGHTA and CDR2 FQGNSA. CDR3 protein: CASSLGGSRYEQYF. The CDR3 nucleotides are TGTGCCAGCAGCTTAGGAGGGAGCAGGTACGAGCAGTACTTC.

This clone was detected a few times. The chain links TRBV7-2 to TRBJ1-2, with 11 bases identical to TRBD1. V lost 4 bases and J lost 5; bases outside the gene matches: 3. The germline V gene has CDR1 SGHTA and CDR2 FQGNSA. This CDR3 spans 14 amino acids. The CDR3 loop reads CASSSRDRGYGYTF. In DNA form, the CDR3 reads TGTGCCAGCAGCTCCCGGGACAGGGGGTATGGCTACACCTTC.

This clone was seen more than once but under ten times. The CDR3 loop is CASSGTTEAFF. CDR3 nucleotide sequence: TGCGCCAGCAGCGGGACAACTGAAGCTTTCTTT. The chain recombines TRBV5-1 with TRBJ1-1; the D gene is possibly TRBD1 (6 bases). V lost 4 bases and J lost 5, with 6 bases in between. CDR3 length equals 11 residues. CDR1 is SGHRS, CDR2 YFSETQ, per germline.

This clone appeared a few times. In DNA form, the CDR3 reads TGCGCCAGCAGCCAAGATCAGGGGGCCTGGGCATACGAGCAGTACTTC. It codes for CASSQDQGAWAYEQYF. This chain uses TRBV4-1 with TRBJ2-5; TRBD1 matches at 8 bases. TRBJ2-7 explains the end of the DNA better; the J call may be wrong. CDR3 size: 16 residues. Looked up from germline, CDR1 is MGHRA and CDR2 is YSYEKL.

V and J are TRBV4-3 and TRBJ2-7; 7 bases line up with TRBD1. In germline, CDR1 is LGHNA, CDR2 YSLEER. V lost 0 bases, J lost 1 base, and 12 bases stayed unmatched. The CDR3 sequence is 18 residues long. CDR3 residues: CASSQDLRRQGSSYEQYF. CDR3 sequence (DNA): TGCGCCAGCAGCCAAGATCTCCGCCGACAGGGTTCGTCCTACGAGCAGTACTTC.

The chain recombines TRBV5-6 with TRBJ1-4; no definite D call. The CDR3 loop spans 14 amino acids. Germline V CDR1 and CDR2: SGHDT, YYEEEE. V was clipped by 5 bases and J by 0 bases, with 8 bases between them. The CDR3 DNA is TGTGCCAGCAGAGCGAGGACAACTAATGAAAAACTGTTTTTT. It translates to CASRARTTNEKLFF.

V usage is TRBV9 and J usage is TRBJ2-1, with D tentatively TRBD2 (6 bases). Trimming removed 7 bases at V and 2 bases at J, with 19 bases between. The CDR3 is made up of 16 amino acids. Germline assignment: CDR1 SGDLS and CDR2 YYNGEE. This CDR3 reads CASFPGAGSAYNEQFF. CDR3 in DNA: TGTGCCAGCTTTCCAGGCGCGGGGAGCGCCTACAATGAGCAGTTCTTC.

The chain couples TRBV14 to TRBJ2-2, with a weak D call TRBD1 (6 bases). This CDR3 comprises 16 residues. Germline CDR1 and CDR2: SGHDN and FVKESK. Trimming removed 4 bases from V and 2 bases from J, with 14 bases in between. CDR3 nucleotides: TGTGCCAGCAGCCCTCTTGGGACACGTAACACCGGGGAGCTGTTTTTT. This codes for CASSPLGTRNTGELFF. The variable domain in full, completed from reference TRBV14 and TRBJ2-2, reads EAGVTQFPSHSVIEKGQTVTLRCDPISGHDNLYWYRRVMGKEIKFLLHFVKESKQDESGMPNNRFLAERTGGTYSTLKVQPAELEDSGVYFCASSPLGTRNTGELFFGEGSRLTVL.

V is TRBV7-8 and J is TRBJ1-1, with 7 bases fitting TRBD1. The V segment lost 4 bases and the J segment 3 bases; nucleotides outside the gene matches: 2. CDR1 and CDR2 (germline): SGHVS, FQNEAQ. The CDR3 extends over 13 amino acids. In DNA form, the CDR3 reads TGTGCCAGCAGCTATACAGGGGACACTGAAGCTTTCTTT. Translation: CASSYTGDTEAFF.

This clone was observed a few times. The V and J genes are TRBV7-9 and TRBJ2-7; TRBD1 is a possible D gene (6 bases). The length of the CDR3 is 17 residues. V lost 5 bases and J 1 base, leaving 21 bases between the germline ends. Germline values: CDR1 SEHNR, CDR2 FQNEAQ (reference sequence). This CDR3 reads CASSPFRGQGPSYEQYF. The CDR3 DNA reads as TGTGCCAGCAGCCCTTTCCGGGGACAAGGCCCATCCTACGAGCAGTACTTC.

Only a few counts were recorded for this clone. Written as DNA, the CDR3 is TGTGCCAGTAGTCCACACGCAGGGGTCGGGGAGCTGTTTTTT. This translates into CASSPHAGVGELFF. The chain joins TRBV19 to TRBJ2-2; TRBD1 might be the D (6 bases). Germline CDR1 is LNHDA and CDR2 is SQIVND (reference sequence). This CDR3 is built from 14 residues. The V and J ends lost 5 bases and 7 bases respectively, with 14 bases between them. Based on the CDR3 plus reference TRBV19 and TRBJ2-2, the full variable domain is DGGITQSPKYLFRKEGQNVTLSCEQNLNHDAMYWYRQDPGQGLRLIYYSQIVNDFQKGDIAEGYSVSREKKESFPLTVTSAQKNPTAFYLCASSPHAGVGELFFGEGSRLTVL.

The rearrangement uses TRBV28 and TRBJ1-1, with D perhaps TRBD1 (5 bases). V was trimmed by 10 bases and J by 6 bases, leaving 15 bases between them. The CDR3 is 12 residues long. Germline V lookup: CDR1 MDHEN, CDR2 SYDVKM. CDR3 sequence: CATLIRQSEAFF. The CDR3, as DNA: TGTGCCACCTTAATTCGACAGTCTGAAGCTTTCTTT.

This clone was counted between two and nine times. The CDR3 is CASTNDGANTEAFF. In nucleotides, the CDR3 is TGTGCCAGCACCAACGACGGAGCGAACACTGAAGCTTTCTTT. The chain recombines TRBV6-5 with TRBJ1-1; D uncertain. V was pared by 7 bases and J by 1 base, with 13 bases between. Germline CDR1 MNHEY, CDR2 SVGAGI. CDR3 length equals 14 residues.

The V and J genes are TRBV23-1 and TRBJ1-5, with D tentatively TRBD1 (6 bases). TRBV23-1 is noted as an ORF with a role that remains uncertain. V shed 3 bases and J shed 7 bases, with 16 bases lying between them. This CDR3 is 15 amino acids long. CDR3 nucleotide sequence: TGCGCCAGCAGTCACAACGAGGGGGTCGGGCAGCCCCAGCATTTT. Translation: CASSHNEGVGQPQHF.